The following is a TCR beta chain sequence with its context. The antigen is unknown. The sample belongs to a study of CD8+CD57+ T cells in acquired aplastic anemia. Overall study context: Sorting CD4+ and CD8+ cells gave DNA averaging 3.2 ug. Overall study findings and caveats: Patients and controls shared nearly 30 CD8+ CDR3 sequences, highly expressed in patients. Patients and controls had CD8+ Simpson's diversity values that were not significantly distinct.

The CDR3 loop spans 19 amino acids. CDR1 is LNHDA and CDR2 is SQIVND in the germline V gene (reference sequence). V lost 5 bases and J lost 6; bases outside the gene matches: 17. All patients picked for sequencing had shown, by flow cytometry, an expansion of CD8+CD57+ cells. Genomic DNA, the template, was used for profiling of the TCR beta VDJ and CDR3. TCRdb re-called the reads through MiXCR, storing one row per CDR3 protein. The sample has about 180,000 distinct CDR3 sequences, approximately 48% seen once. This chain uses TRBV19 with TRBJ2-5, with 14 nucleotides matching TRBD2. Material for sequencing was sorted CD4+, CD8+, or CD8+CD57+ T cells (not recorded which) from PBMCs. The origin of this receptor is a human donor with aplastic anemia. The CDR3 here is CASSATGTSGRGAGKTQYF. The CDR3 DNA follows: TGTGCCAGTAGTGCCACCGGGACTAGCGGGAGAGGTGCGGGAAAGACCCAGTACTTC.